One and the same sample provided the 12 T cell receptor beta chains below, sequenced in a study of T-cell reconstitution after alpha-beta-depleted transplantation in children. What these receptors recognize is not known. Study outcomes and limitations: One year after transplant, T-cell counts and diversity came mostly from newly produced T cells.

Unique molecular identifiers were incorporated when the TCRbeta library was constructed. One entry per CDR3 protein, called by TCRdb with MiXCR from the PCR reads. This sample yields about 300,000 distinct CDR3 sequences, of which around 7.3% are seen a single time; 9.1% belongs to the top ten. The sample here was peripheral blood, taken 360 days after TCRalphabeta/CD19-depleted stem cell transplant. These receptors all come from a female patient aged 2-9 years who had a stem cell transplant for Fanconi anemia, so the T cells may come from the graft donor.

The chain combines TRBV6-2 or TRBV6-3 with TRBJ1-2; D not certain. This CDR3 is built from 13 residues. Deletions cut 5 bases from V and 8 bases from J, with 15 bases between. Germline V gene lookup returns CDR1 MNHEY and CDR2 SVGEGT. CDR3: CASSLTRTEGYTF. Written as DNA, the CDR3 is TGTGCCAGCAGTCTCACCCGGACGGAGGGCTACACCTTC.

The rearrangement uses TRBV28 and TRBJ2-1, with D perhaps matching TRBD2 (6 bases). Trimming took 8 bases from V and 2 from J, leaving 10 bases between them. CDR1 is MDHEN and CDR2 is SYDVKM in the germline V gene. The CDR3 is 13 residues long. The CDR3 region has the DNA TGTGCCAGCGCGGCGGGACCCTACAATGAGCAGTTCTTC. Protein: CASAAGPYNEQFF.

A few counts support this clonotype. The chain carries TRBV5-1 and TRBJ2-7; D may be TRBD2 (6 bases). The V end lost 3 bases, the J end lost 4 bases, and 14 bases lay between the germline ends. Per the germline V gene, CDR1 is SGHRS and CDR2 is YFSETQ. The CDR3 contains 14 residues. As DNA, the CDR3 is TGCGCCAGCAGCTCCGGGACTTCCGGTTACGAGCAGTACGTC. It codes for CASSSGTSGYEQYV.

This clonotype was counted ten times or more. This chain links TRBV10-3 with TRBJ2-5; TRBD2 agrees at 10 bases. The V segment lost 6 bases and the J segment 3 bases; nucleotides outside the gene matches: 4. Germline V lookup: CDR1 ENHRY, CDR2 SYGVKD. This CDR3 region has 14 residues. This CDR3 is CAIRSSGGKETQYF. The CDR3 DNA reads as TGTGCCATCAGGTCTAGCGGGGGAAAAGAGACCCAGTACTTC.

This clonotype has only a few counts. This chain links TRBV4-1 with TRBJ2-7; 7 nucleotides line up with TRBD2. Germline assignment: CDR1 MGHRA and CDR2 YSYEKL. The CDR3 spans 14 residues. V dropped 0 bases and J dropped 4; count of bases not matched to a gene: 3. DNA of the CDR3: TGCGCCAGCAGCCAAGACCCTAGCGGTTACGAGCAGTACTTC. This codes for CASSQDPSGYEQYF.

This clonotype showed up many times. V usage is TRBV4-3 and J usage is TRBJ1-2; possibly TRBD1 for D (5 bases). V lost 0 bases and J lost 3, with 8 bases in between. This CDR3 contains 14 residues. Germline V gene lookup returns CDR1 LGHNA and CDR2 YSLEER. The CDR3 nucleotides read TGCGCCAGCAGCCAAGACAGGGCCTACTATGGCTACACCTTC. This gives the protein CASSQDRAYYGYTF.

This clonotype was found many times. The CDR3 loop reads CASSHLTGGYDEQFF. CDR3 in DNA: TGTGCCAGCAGCCACCTGACAGGGGGATACGATGAGCAGTTCTTC. The chain is built from TRBV3-1 and TRBJ2-1, with 9 bases matching TRBD1. From germline, CDR1 is LGHDT and CDR2 YNNKEL (reference sequence). CDR3 length: 15 amino acids. The junction had 8 bases not matched to a gene; V was cut back by 3 bases and J by 8 bases.

This clonotype was counted ten times or more. The rearrangement links TRBV12-3 or TRBV12-4 to TRBJ2-7; 10 positions agree with TRBD2. The ends lost 8 bases at V and 6 bases at J; junction bases unmatched: 10. CDR3 length equals 14 residues. In nucleotides, the CDR3 is TGTGCCAGCGGACCTAGCGGGAGTTTATCCGAGCAGTACTTC. This translates into CASGPSGSLSEQYF.

This clonotype was counted at least ten times. The chain carries TRBV7-3 and TRBJ2-1, with D possibly matching TRBD2 (6 bases). This CDR3 is 16 amino acids long. The germline V gene has CDR1 SGHTA and CDR2 FQGTGA. The germline V and J ends were trimmed by 5 bases and 0 bases, with 14 bases remaining between them. CDR3 loop: CASSTSSDSSYNEQFF. The DNA for the CDR3 is TGTGCCAGCAGCACTTCTAGCGATAGCTCCTACAATGAGCAGTTCTTC.

This clonotype was recorded at least ten times. This chain joins TRBV6-5 and TRBJ2-5; D possibly corresponds to TRBD1 (6 bases). The CDR3 is 13 residues long. The germline CDR1 and CDR2 sequences are MNHEY and SVGAGI. V was cut by 4 bases and J by 7 bases, with 13 bases left in between. CDR3 sequence: CASSWASGVTQYF. CDR3 coding DNA: TGTGCCAGCAGTTGGGCCTCAGGGGTGACCCAGTACTTC.

This clonotype was recorded many times. V is TRBV28 and J is TRBJ2-3, with unresolved D. CDR3 size: 17 residues. The V gene's germline CDR1 is MDHEN and CDR2 SYDVKM. V was trimmed by 2 bases and J by 2 bases, leaving 17 bases between them. CDR3 residues: CASSLRSSSLPTDTQYF. The CDR3 region has the DNA TGTGCCAGCAGTTTAAGGTCTTCTAGTCTCCCCACAGATACGCAGTATTTT.

The sample holds many counts of this clonotype. The rearrangement links TRBV5-1 to TRBJ1-2; TRBD1 is a possible D gene (5 bases). The CDR3 is 13 amino acids. CDR1 is SGHRS and CDR2 is YFSETQ in the germline V gene. V was cut by 4 bases and J by 3 bases, with 10 bases left in between. The CDR3 loop is CASSPREDYGYTF. The DNA of the CDR3 is TGCGCCAGCAGCCCCAGGGAGGACTATGGCTACACCTTC.